The next 23 T cell receptor beta chains were all read from a single sample in a study of OX40 agonist ivuxolimab in advanced cancers. The library was obtained by the immunoSEQ multiplex PCR assay. The source is immuneACCESS, and TCRdb retained only in-frame sequences with V and J called. Part of the clones is not carried over; for the studies checked, unresolved V genes explain less than half of this, and the remainder is unexplained. This sample has 51,000 or so clones in its table, and about 85% of those were observed once. Together, the top ten hold 11% to 15% of the sample. This sample comprised CD4+ or CD8+ T cells sorted from blood, obtained in a trial of the OX40 agonist ivuxolimab. The receptors shown here come from an adult with an advanced solid tumor such as melanoma, head and neck, liver or kidney cancer.

This clone appeared a single time. This chain connects TRBV9 to TRBJ1-1; D is unresolved. V shed 0 bases and J shed 1 base, with 7 bases lying between them. CDR1 and CDR2 from the germline V gene are SGDLS and YYNGEE. CDR3 size: 14 residues. The DNA of the CDR3 is TGTGCCAGCAGCGTAGTCAATCCGAACACTGAAGCTTTCTTT. It specifies CASSVVNPNTEAFF.

The chain has TRBV7-6 and TRBJ2-3; possible D gene TRBD1, 6 bases. With 5 bases removed from V and 4 bases from J, the gap between germline ends came to 19 bases. This CDR3 spans 16 amino acids. Germline V gives CDR1 SGHVS, CDR2 FNYEAQ. The CDR3 sequence is CASSAQTGSGADTQYF. As DNA, the CDR3 is TGTGCCAGCAGCGCCCAAACAGGGTCAGGGGCAGATACGCAGTATTTT.

This chain joins TRBV22-1 and TRBJ2-6; the table's D call, TRBD1, has no DNA check behind it. TRBV22-1 is deemed a pseudogene. The length of the CDR3 is 14 residues. CDR3 DNA sequence: TGTCCTGGGAGCGAACAAAGTCGGGCCAACGTCCTGACTTTC. This translates into CPGSEQSRANVLTF.

This clone was found once. The chain recombines TRBV27 with TRBJ1-1; D is uncertain. CDR1 is MNHEY and CDR2 is SMNVEV in the germline V gene (reference sequence). The CDR3 covers 14 residues. V dropped 5 bases and J dropped 7 bases, with 17 bases sitting between them. The CDR3 loop reads CASSPQLTGDEAFF. For the CDR3, the DNA is TGTGCCAGCAGTCCCCAACTCACTGGGGATGAAGCTTTCTTT.

Only one count was recorded for this clone. J is TRBJ1-4 and V is TRBV9; perhaps TRBD1 as D (5 bases). The length of the CDR3 is 15 residues. Between the trimmed V and J ends, which lost 4 bases and 0 bases, there was a span of 10 bases. The germline CDR1 and CDR2 sequences are SGDLS and YYNGEE. The CDR3 sequence: CASSRGDATNEKLFF. CDR3 sequence (DNA): TGTGCCAGCAGCCGAGGGGACGCAACTAATGAAAAACTGTTTTTT.

The chain joins TRBV4-1 to TRBJ2-1; 9 bases are shared with TRBD1. Germline CDR1 is MGHRA and CDR2 is YSYEKL. This CDR3 has 16 residues. With 1 base clipped from V and 3 bases from J, the junction kept 4 bases outside the gene matches. CDR3 nucleotide sequence: TGCGCCAGCAGCCAAGGGGGACAGGGCGGCTACAATGAGCAGTTCTTC. Translation: CASSQGGQGGYNEQFF.

The chain carries TRBV15 and TRBJ1-1; D gene unclear. CDR3 length: 13 amino acids. The ends were cut back, 1 base at V and 5 bases at J, with 8 bases in the middle. Germline lookup yields CDR1 LNHNV and CDR2 YYDKDF (reference sequence). CDR3 bases: TGTGCCACCAGCAGAGTTTTGGGAACTGAAGCTTTCTTT. Translation gives CATSRVLGTEAFF.

V usage is TRBV7-9 and J usage is TRBJ1-3; D ambiguous. CDR1 SEHNR and CDR2 FQNEAQ come from the germline V gene (reference sequence). This CDR3 is built from 13 residues. Trimming took 1 base from V and 8 from J, leaving 9 bases between them. As DNA, the CDR3 is TGTGCCAGCAGCTTAGAATCCGGAGACACCATATATTTT. Residues: CASSLESGDTIYF.

A word on this clone: It is unclear where the CDR3 begins or ends on the DNA, so no DNA is shown, and the CDR3 is as TCRdb lists it. This chain uses TRBV7-9 with TRBJ2-1; the D segment call TRBD2 is taken from the table without a DNA check. Per the germline V gene, CDR1 is SEHNR and CDR2 is FQNEAQ (reference sequence). The CDR3 comprises 16 residues, both ends counted. CDR3: CASSPVLRGGYNEQFF.

The chain is built from TRBV11-2 and TRBJ2-5; either TRBD1 or TRBD2 may fit D (5 bases each). Trimming stripped 7 bases from V and 5 bases from J, with 23 bases between. Germline lookup yields CDR1 SGHAT and CDR2 FQNNGV. The CDR3 runs 16 residues. Here the CDR3 reads CASTPEGFPRRETQYF. DNA for the CDR3: TGTGCCAGCACCCCAGAGGGGTTCCCTCGGAGGGAGACCCAGTACTTC.

This chain uses TRBV19 with TRBJ2-7; 8 bases are shared with TRBD2. With V trimmed by 0 bases and J by 6 bases, 4 bases remained unmatched. The germline V gene has CDR1 LNHDA and CDR2 SQIVND (reference sequence). The CDR3 is 14 residues long. CDR3 sequence (DNA): TGTGCCAGTAGTATAGATAGCGGGGCTCCCGAGCAGTACTTC. Translating gives CASSIDSGAPEQYF.

This clone was counted a single time. The chain recombines TRBV27 with TRBJ2-7, with a tentative D call TRBD1 (6 bases). V was trimmed by 5 bases and J by 2 bases, leaving 13 bases between them. This CDR3 region has 14 residues. Looked up from germline, CDR1 is MNHEY and CDR2 is SMNVEV (reference sequence). CDR3 sequence (DNA): TGTGCCAGCAGTCCCCCGGGACAACCCTACGAGCAGTACTTC. Translating it yields CASSPPGQPYEQYF.

The V and J genes are TRBV5-1 and TRBJ2-7, with TRBD1 matching 8 bases. From germline, CDR1 is SGHRS and CDR2 YFSETQ. The length of the CDR3 is 14 residues. Germline trimming cut 4 bases from V and 2 bases from J; bases unmatched to any gene: 5. The CDR3 sequence is CASSPGQEAYEQYF. CDR3 bases: TGCGCCAGCAGCCCGGGACAGGAAGCCTACGAGCAGTACTTC.

The chain is built from TRBV5-5 and TRBJ2-7, with TRBD1 matching 9 bases. The CDR3 runs 16 residues. The V and J ends lost 4 bases and 6 bases, in that order; junction bases with no gene match: 14. Germline CDR1 and CDR2: SGHKS and YYEKEE (reference sequence). CDR3 DNA: TGTGCCAGCAGCCCCTACGAGGGACAGGGCAATACCGAGCAGTACTTC. It translates to CASSPYEGQGNTEQYF.

V usage is TRBV7-2 and J usage is TRBJ1-2; perhaps TRBD1 as D (5 bases). CDR1 and CDR2 (germline): SGHTA, FQGNSA. The CDR3 totals 14 residues. Trimming stripped 3 bases from V and 3 bases from J, with 11 bases between. CDR3 sequence reads: CASSLTGEDYGYTF. The CDR3 nucleotides read TGTGCCAGCAGCTTGACGGGGGAGGACTATGGCTACACCTTC.

This clone is a singleton in its sample. This chain connects TRBV9 to TRBJ2-2, with 10 bases fitting TRBD2. The CDR3 is 16 residues long. CDR1 is SGDLS, CDR2 YYNGEE, per germline. The junction had 3 bases not matched to a gene; V was cut back by 4 bases and J by 0 bases. The CDR3 DNA is TGTGCCAGCAGCTCCCTAGCGGGGGCGAACACCGGGGAGCTGTTTTTT. Its protein is CASSSLAGANTGELFF.

This chain links TRBV6-5 with TRBJ2-1, with D possibly TRBD2 on 6 matching bases. Germline CDR1 MNHEY, CDR2 SVGAGI. V was pared by 6 bases and J by 5 bases, with 17 bases between. The CDR3 is 15 residues long. This CDR3 reads CASSLYVGGDNEQFF. Here the CDR3 DNA reads TGTGCCAGCAGCTTATACGTGGGGGGAGACAATGAGCAGTTCTTC.

This chain joins TRBV27 and TRBJ2-7; 11 bases are shared with TRBD1. Trimming removed 4 bases from V and 2 bases from J; junction bases left unmatched: 1. The germline gives CDR1 MNHEY, CDR2 SMNVEV (reference sequence). The CDR3 has 14 residues. The CDR3 nucleotides read TGTGCCAGCAGTTGGGGACAGGGGGCCTACGAGCAGTACTTC. Amino acids: CASSWGQGAYEQYF.

This clone was detected once. This rearrangement joins TRBV4-2 to TRBJ2-7; D perhaps matches TRBD1 (6 bases). The CDR3 sequence is 17 residues long. V lost 1 base and J 0 bases, leaving 16 bases between the germline ends. Germline V gene sequence: CDR1 LGHNA, CDR2 YNFKEQ. CDR3 protein: CASSQALSEDSSYEQYF. CDR3 sequence (DNA): TGTGCCAGCAGCCAAGCTCTTTCTGAGGACAGCTCCTACGAGCAGTACTTC.

This chain links TRBV27 with TRBJ1-1, with TRBD1 matching 8 bases. After removal of 5 bases from V and 5 bases from J, the junction contained 10 bases not matched to a gene. The V gene's germline CDR1 is MNHEY and CDR2 SMNVEV (reference sequence). The CDR3 runs 15 residues. The CDR3 is CASSLATGGHTEAFF. CDR3 bases: TGTGCCAGCAGTCTAGCCACAGGGGGTCATACTGAAGCTTTCTTT.

V gene TRBV9 combines with J gene TRBJ1-4, with a weak D call TRBD1 (5 bases). Trimming cost V 0 bases and J 6 bases, with 9 bases left between them. This CDR3 is built from 14 residues. Germline-derived CDR1 and CDR2 are SGDLS and YYNGEE. The CDR3: CASSVGGADEKLFF. Here the CDR3 DNA reads TGTGCCAGCAGCGTAGGAGGGGCGGATGAAAAACTGTTTTTT.

The chain combines TRBV29-1 with TRBJ1-3, with TRBD1 matching 10 bases. The CDR3 covers 13 residues. Germline V gene data show CDR1 as SQVTM and CDR2 as ANQGSEA. V was clipped by 7 bases and J by 8 bases; unmatched bases: 8. The CDR3 bases are TGCAGCGCCGGGACAGGGGATATGTACACCATATATTTT. Its protein product is CSAGTGDMYTIYF.

The CDR3 sequence: CASSYARLNQPQHF. For the CDR3, the DNA is TGTGCCAGCAGTTACGCCCGGTTAAATCAGCCCCAGCATTTT. The V call is TRBV6-5, the J call TRBJ1-5; D gene ambiguous. CDR1 is MNHEY and CDR2 is SVGAGI in the germline V gene. This CDR3 spans 14 amino acids. V shed 2 bases and J shed 4 bases, with 9 bases lying between them.